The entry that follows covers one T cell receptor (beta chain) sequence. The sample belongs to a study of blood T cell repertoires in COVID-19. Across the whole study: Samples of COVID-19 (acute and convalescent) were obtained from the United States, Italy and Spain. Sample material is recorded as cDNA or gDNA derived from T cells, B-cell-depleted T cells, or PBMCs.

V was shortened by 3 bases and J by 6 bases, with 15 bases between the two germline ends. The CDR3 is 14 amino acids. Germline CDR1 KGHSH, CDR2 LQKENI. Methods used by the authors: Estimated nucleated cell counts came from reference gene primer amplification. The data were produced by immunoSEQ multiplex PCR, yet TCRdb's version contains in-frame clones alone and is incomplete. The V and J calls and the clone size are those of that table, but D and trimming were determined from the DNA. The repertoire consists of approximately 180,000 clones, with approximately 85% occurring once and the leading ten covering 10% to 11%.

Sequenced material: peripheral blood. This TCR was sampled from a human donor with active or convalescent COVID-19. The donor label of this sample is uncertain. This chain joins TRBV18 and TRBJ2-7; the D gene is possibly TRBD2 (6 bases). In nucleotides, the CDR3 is TGTGCCAGCTCACCTGGGGGGATGGCGTCCGAGCAGTACTTC. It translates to CASSPGGMASEQYF.